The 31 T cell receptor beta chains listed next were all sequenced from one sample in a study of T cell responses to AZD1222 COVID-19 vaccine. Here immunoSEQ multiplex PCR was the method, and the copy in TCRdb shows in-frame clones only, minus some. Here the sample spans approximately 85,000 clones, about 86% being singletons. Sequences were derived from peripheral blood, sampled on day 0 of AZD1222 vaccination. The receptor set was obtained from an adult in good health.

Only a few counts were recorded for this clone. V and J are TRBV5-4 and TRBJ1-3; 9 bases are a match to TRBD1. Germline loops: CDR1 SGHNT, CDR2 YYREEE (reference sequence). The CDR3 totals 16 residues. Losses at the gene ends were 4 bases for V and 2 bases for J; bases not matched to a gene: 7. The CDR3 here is CASSLGGDRAGNTIYF. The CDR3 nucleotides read TGTGCCAGCAGCCTGGGGGGGGACAGGGCTGGAAACACCATATATTTT.

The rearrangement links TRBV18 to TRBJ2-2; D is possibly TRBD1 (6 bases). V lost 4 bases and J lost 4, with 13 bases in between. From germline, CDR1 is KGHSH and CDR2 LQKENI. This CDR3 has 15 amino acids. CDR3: CASSQADSPTGELFF. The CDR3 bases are TGTGCCAGCTCACAGGCGGACAGCCCCACCGGGGAGCTGTTTTTT.

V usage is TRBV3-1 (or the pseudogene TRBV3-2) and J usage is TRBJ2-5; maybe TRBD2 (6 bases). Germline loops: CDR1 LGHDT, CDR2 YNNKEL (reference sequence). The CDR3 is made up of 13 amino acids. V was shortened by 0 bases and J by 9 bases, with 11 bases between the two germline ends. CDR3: CASSQDTAGPQYF. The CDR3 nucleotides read TGTGCCAGCAGCCAAGATACGGCGGGGCCCCAGTACTTC.

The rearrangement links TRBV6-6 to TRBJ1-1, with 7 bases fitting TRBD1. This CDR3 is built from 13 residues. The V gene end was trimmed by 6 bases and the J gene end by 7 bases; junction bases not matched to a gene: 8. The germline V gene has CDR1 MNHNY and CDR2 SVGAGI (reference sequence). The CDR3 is CASSLSRGNEAFF. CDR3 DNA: TGTGCCAGCAGCCTATCCAGGGGGAATGAAGCTTTCTTT.

The CDR3 bases are TGCGCCAGCAGCATCAAAAGAGACACAGGGCCCCTCACAGATACGCAGTATTTT. It yields the protein CASSIKRDTGPLTDTQYF. The chain has TRBV10-1 and TRBJ2-3; TRBD1 might be the D (6 bases). There are 18 residues in the CDR3. The germline V gene has CDR1 WNHNN and CDR2 SYGVQD (reference sequence). V dropped 6 bases and J dropped 2 bases, with 24 bases sitting between them.

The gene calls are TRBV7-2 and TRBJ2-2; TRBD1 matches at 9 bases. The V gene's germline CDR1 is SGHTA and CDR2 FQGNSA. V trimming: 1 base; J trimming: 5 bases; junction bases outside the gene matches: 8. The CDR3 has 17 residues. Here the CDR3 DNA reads TGTGCCAGCAGCTTAGAGGGACAGGGTTGGGGGACCGGGGAGCTGTTTTTT. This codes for CASSLEGQGWGTGELFF.

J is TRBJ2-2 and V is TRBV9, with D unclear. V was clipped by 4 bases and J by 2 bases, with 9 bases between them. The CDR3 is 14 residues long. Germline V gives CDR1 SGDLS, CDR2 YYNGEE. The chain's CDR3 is CASSPNSNTGELFF. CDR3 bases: TGTGCCAGCAGCCCAAACTCTAACACCGGGGAGCTGTTTTTT. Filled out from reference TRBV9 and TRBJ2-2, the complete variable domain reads DSGVTQTPKHLITATGQRVTLRCSPRSGDLSVYWYQQSLDQGLQFLIQYYNGEERAKGNILERFSAQQFPDLHSELNLSSLELGDSALYFCASSPNSNTGELFFGEGSRLTVL.

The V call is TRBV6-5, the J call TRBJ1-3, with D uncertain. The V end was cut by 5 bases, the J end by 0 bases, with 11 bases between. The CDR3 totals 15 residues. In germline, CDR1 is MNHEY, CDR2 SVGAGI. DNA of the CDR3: TGTGCCAGCAGTAACGACGGTTCCTCTGGAAACACCATATATTTT. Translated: CASSNDGSSGNTIYF.

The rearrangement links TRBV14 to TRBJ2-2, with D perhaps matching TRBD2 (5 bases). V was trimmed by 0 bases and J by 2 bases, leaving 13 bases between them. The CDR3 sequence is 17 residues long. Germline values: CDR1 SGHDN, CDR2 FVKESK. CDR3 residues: CASSQDVRLANTGELFF. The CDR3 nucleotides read TGTGCCAGCAGCCAAGATGTGAGGCTAGCCAACACCGGGGAGCTGTTTTTT.

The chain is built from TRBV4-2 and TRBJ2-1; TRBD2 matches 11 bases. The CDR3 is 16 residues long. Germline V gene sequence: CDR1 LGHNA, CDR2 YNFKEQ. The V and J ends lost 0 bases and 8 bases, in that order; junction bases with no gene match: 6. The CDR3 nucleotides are TGTGCCAGCAGCCAAGAGACTAGCGGGATGGGGGATGAGCAGTTCTTC. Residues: CASSQETSGMGDEQFF.

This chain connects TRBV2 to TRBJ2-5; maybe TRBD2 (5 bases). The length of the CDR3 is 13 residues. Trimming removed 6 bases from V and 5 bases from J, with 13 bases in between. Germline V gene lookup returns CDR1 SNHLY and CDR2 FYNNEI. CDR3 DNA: TGTGCCAGCAGGGGAGAACCAGGCGAGACCCAGTACTTC. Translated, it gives CASRGEPGETQYF.

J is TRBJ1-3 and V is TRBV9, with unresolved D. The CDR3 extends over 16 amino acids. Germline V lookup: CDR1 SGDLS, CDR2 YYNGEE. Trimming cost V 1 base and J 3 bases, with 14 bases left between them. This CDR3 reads CASSVRREGFGNTIYF. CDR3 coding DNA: TGTGCCAGCAGCGTACGTAGGGAGGGTTTTGGAAACACCATATATTTT.

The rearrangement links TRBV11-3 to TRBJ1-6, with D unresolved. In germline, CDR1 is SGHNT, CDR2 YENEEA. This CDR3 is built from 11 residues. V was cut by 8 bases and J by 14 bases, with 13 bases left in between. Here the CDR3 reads CASATNRALHF. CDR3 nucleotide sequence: TGTGCCAGCGCGACCAATAGGGCCCTCCACTTT.

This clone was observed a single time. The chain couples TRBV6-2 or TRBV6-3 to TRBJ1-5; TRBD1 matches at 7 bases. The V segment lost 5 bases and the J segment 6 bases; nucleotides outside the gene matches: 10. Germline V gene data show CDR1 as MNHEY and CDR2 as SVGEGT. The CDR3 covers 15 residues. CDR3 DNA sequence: TGTGCCAGCAGTACAACAGGGGCGAGGAGTCAGCCCCAGCATTTT. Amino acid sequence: CASSTTGARSQPQHF.

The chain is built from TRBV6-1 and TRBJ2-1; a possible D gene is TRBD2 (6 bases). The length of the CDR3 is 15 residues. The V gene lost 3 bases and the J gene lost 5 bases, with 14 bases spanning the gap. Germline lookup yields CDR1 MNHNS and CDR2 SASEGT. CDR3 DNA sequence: TGTGCCAGCAGTGACGGGACTCCGAACAACAATGAGCAGTTCTTC. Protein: CASSDGTPNNNEQFF.

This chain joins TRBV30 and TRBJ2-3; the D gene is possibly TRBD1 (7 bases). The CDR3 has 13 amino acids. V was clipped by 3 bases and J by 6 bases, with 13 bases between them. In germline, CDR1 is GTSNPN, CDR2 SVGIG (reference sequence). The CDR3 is CAWRLAGGDTQYF. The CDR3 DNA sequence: TGTGCCTGGAGACTAGCAGGGGGTGATACGCAGTATTTT.

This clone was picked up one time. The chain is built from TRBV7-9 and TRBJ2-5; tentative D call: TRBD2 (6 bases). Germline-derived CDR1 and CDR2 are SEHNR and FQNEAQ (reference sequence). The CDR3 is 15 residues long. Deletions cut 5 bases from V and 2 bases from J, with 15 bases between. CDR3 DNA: TGTGCCAGCAGCCTAGAAATCCGGGGGCAAGAGACCCAGTACTTC. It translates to CASSLEIRGQETQYF.

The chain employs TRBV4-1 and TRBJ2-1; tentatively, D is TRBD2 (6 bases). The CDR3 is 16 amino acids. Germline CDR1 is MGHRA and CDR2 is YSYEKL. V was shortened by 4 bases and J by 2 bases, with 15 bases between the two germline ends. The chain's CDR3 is CASSRGGAEPYNEQFF. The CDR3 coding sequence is TGCGCCAGCAGCCGGGGAGGAGCGGAGCCCTACAATGAGCAGTTCTTC.

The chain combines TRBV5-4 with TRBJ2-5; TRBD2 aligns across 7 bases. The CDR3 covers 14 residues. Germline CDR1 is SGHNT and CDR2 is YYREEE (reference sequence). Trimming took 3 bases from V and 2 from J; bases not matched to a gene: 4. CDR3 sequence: CASSSGGLQETQYF. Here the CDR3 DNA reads TGTGCCAGCAGCTCGGGGGGACTGCAAGAGACCCAGTACTTC.

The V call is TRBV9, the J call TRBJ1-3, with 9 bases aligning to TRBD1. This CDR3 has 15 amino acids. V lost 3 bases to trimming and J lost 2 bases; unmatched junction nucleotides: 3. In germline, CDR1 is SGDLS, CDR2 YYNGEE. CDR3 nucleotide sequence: TGTGCCAGCAGCGCCGGGACAGGGCCTGGAAACACCATATATTTT. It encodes CASSAGTGPGNTIYF.

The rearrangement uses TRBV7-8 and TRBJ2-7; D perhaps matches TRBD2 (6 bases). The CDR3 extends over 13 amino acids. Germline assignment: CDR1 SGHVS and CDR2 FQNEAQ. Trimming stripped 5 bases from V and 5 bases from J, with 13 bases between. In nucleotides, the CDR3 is TGTGCCAGCAGCCCCGCCCCGGGGGACGAGCAGTACTTC. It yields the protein CASSPAPGDEQYF.

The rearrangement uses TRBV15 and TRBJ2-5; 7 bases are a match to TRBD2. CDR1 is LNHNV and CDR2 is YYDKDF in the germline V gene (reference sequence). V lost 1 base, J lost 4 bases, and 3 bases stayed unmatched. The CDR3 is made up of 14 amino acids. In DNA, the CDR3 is TGTGCCACCAGCAGAGTGGCTAGCGGAGAGACCCAGTACTTC. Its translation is CATSRVASGETQYF.

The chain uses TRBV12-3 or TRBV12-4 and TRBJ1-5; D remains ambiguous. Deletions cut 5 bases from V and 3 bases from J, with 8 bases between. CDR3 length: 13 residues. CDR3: CASSLLNNQPQHF. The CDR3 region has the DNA TGTGCCAGCAGTCTCTTGAACAATCAGCCCCAGCATTTT.

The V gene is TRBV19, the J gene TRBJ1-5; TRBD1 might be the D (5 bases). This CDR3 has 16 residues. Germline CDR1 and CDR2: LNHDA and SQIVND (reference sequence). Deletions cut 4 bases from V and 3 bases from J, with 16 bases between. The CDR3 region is CASSSGTVTINQPQHF. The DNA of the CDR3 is TGTGCCAGTAGTAGTGGGACGGTGACCATCAATCAGCCCCAGCATTTT.

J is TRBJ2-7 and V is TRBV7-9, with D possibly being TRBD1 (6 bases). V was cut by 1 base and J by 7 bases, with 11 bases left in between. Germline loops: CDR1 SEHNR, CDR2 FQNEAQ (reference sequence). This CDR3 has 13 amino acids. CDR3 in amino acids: CASSLDGGWEQYF. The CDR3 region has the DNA TGTGCCAGCAGCTTAGATGGGGGCTGGGAGCAGTACTTC.

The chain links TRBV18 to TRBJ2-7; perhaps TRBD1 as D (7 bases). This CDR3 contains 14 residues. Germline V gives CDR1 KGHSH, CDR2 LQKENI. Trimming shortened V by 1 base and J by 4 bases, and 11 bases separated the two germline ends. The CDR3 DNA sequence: TGTGCCAGCTCACCACGGCAGGGGGGATACGAGCAGTACTTC. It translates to CASSPRQGGYEQYF.

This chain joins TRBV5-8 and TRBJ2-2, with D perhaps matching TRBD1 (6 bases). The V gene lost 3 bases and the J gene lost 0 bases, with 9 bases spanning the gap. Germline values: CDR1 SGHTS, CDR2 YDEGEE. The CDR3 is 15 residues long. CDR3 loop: CASSSGTSNTGELFF. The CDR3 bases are TGTGCCAGCAGCTCCGGGACATCGAACACCGGGGAGCTGTTTTTT.

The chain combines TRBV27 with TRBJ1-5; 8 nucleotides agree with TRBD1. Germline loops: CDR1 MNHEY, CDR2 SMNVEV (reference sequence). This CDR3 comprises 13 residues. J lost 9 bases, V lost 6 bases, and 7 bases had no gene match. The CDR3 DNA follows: TGTGCCAGCAGGACAGGGGTAGATCGGCCCCAGCATTTT. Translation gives CASRTGVDRPQHF.

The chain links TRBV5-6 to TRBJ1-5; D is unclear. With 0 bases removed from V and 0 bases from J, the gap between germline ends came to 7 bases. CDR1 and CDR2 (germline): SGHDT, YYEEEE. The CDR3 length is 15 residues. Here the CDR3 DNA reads TGTGCCAGCAGCTTGGAAGGGAATAGCAATCAGCCCCAGCATTTT. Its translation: CASSLEGNSNQPQHF.

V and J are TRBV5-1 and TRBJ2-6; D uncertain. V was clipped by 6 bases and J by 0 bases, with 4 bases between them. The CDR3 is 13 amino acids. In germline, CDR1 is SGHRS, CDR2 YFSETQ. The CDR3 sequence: CASKVSGANVLTF. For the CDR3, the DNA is TGCGCCAGCAAGGTCTCTGGGGCCAACGTCCTGACTTTC.

In DNA, the CDR3 is TGCGCCAGCAGCTTGGGACAGGGGGCTGGGACAGATACGCAGTATTTT. Its protein is CASSLGQGAGTDTQYF. The chain couples TRBV5-1 to TRBJ2-3, with 10 bases that match TRBD1. Germline-derived CDR1 and CDR2 are SGHRS and YFSETQ. Unmatched junction bases numbered 4, after V lost 0 bases and J lost 3 bases. The CDR3 covers 16 residues.